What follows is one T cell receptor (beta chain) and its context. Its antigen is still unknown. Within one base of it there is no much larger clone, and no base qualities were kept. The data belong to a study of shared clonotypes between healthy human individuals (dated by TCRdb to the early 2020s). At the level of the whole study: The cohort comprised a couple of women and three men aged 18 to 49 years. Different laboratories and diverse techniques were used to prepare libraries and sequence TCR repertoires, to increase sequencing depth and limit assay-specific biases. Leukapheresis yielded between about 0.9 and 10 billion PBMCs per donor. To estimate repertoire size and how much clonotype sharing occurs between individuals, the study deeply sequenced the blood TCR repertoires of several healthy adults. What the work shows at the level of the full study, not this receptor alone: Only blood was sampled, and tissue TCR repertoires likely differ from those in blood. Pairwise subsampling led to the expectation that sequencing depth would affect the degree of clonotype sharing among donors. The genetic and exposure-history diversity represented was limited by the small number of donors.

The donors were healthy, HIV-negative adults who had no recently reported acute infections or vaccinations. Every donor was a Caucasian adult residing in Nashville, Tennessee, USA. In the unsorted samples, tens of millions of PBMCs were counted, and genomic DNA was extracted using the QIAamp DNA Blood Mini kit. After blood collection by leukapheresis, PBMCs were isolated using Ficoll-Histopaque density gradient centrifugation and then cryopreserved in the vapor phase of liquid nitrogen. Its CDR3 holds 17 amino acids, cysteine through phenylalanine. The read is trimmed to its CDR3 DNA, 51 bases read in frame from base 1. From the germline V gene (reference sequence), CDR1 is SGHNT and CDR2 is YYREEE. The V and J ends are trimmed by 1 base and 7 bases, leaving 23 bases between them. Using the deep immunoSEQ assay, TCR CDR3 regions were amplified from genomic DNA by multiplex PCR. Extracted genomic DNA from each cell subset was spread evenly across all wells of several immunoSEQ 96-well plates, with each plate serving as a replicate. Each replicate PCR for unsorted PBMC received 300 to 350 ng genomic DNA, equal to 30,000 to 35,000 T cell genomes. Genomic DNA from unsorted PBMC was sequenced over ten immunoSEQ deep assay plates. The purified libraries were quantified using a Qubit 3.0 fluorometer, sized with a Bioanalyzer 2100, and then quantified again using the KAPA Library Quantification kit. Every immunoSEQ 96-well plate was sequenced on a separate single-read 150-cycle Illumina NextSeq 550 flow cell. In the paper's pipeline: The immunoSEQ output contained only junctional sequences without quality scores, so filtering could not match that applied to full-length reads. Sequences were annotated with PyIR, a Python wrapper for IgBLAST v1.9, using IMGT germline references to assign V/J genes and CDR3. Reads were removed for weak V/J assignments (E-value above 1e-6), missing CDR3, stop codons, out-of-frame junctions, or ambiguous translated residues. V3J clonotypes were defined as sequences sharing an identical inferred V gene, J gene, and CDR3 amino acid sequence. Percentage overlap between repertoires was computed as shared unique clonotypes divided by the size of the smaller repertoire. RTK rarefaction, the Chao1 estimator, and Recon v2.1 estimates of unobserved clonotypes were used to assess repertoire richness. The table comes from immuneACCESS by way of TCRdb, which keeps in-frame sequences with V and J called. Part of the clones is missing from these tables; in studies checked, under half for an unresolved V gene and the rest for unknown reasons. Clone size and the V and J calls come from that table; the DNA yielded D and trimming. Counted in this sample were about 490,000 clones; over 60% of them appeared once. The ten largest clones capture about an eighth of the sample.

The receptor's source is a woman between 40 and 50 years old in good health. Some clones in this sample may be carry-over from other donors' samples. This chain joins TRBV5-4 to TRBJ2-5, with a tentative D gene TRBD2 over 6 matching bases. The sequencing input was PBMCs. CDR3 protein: CASSLSGSTGVIVTQYF. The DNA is TGTGCCAGCAGCTTGTCAGGGTCAACGGGAGTTATAGTGACCCAGTACTTC.